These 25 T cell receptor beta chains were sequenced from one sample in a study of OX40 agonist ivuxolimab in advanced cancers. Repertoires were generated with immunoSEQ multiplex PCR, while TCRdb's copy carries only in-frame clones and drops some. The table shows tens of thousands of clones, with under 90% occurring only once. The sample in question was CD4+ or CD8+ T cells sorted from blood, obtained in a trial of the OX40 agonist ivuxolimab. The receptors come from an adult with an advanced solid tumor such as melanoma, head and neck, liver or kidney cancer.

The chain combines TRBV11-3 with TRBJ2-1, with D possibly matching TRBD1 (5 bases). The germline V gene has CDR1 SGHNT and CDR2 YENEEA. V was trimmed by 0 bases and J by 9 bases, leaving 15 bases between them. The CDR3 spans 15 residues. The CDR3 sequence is CASSLEQGVGGEQFF. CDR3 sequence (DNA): TGTGCCAGCAGCTTAGAACAAGGGGTCGGTGGTGAGCAGTTCTTC.

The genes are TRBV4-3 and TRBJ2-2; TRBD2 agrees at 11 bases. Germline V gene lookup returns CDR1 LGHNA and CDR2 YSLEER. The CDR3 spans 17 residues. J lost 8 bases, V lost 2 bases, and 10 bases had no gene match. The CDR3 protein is CASSQPVGLAGPGELFF. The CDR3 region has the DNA TGCGCCAGCAGCCAACCGGTAGGACTAGCGGGTCCTGGGGAGCTGTTTTTT.

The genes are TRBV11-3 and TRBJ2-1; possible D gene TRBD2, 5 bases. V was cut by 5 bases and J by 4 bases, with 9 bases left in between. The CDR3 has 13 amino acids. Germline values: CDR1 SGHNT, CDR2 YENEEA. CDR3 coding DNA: TGTGCCAGCAGCCGAACTAGATACAATGAGCAGTTCTTC. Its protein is CASSRTRYNEQFF.

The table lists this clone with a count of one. This CDR3 reads CASSLRWGLSSTDTQYF. The CDR3 DNA reads TGTGCCAGCAGCCTCAGATGGGGGCTTTCCAGCACAGATACGCAGTATTTT. This chain joins TRBV7-2 and TRBJ2-3, with a tentative D call TRBD1 (6 bases). The V end was cut by 5 bases, the J end by 0 bases, with 18 bases between. The V gene's germline CDR1 is SGHTA and CDR2 FQGNSA. CDR3 length: 17 residues. Complete variable domain (other parts from reference TRBV7-2 and TRBJ2-3): GAGVSQSPSNKVTEKGKDVELRCDPISGHTALYWYRQSLGQGLEFLIYFQGNSAPDKSGLPSDRFSAERTGGSVSTLTIQRTQQEDSAVYLCASSLRWGLSSTDTQYFGPGTRLTVL.

The CDR3 DNA is TGCGCCAGCAGCTTGGCACTAGCGGGAGGCGAGCAGTACTTC. This gives the protein CASSLALAGGEQYF. The genes are TRBV5-1 and TRBJ2-7, with 12 bases lining up with TRBD2. Germline V gene data show CDR1 as SGHRS and CDR2 as YFSETQ. The trim removed 0 bases at V and 6 bases at J, leaving 1 base unmatched. This CDR3 is 14 amino acids long.

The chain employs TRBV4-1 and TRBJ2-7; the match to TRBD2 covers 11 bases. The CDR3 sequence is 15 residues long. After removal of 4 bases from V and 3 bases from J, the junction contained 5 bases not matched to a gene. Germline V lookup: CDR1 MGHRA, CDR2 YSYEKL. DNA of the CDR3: TGCGCCAGCAGCCTCCTACTAGCGGGGGACTACGAGCAGTACTTC. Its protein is CASSLLLAGDYEQYF.

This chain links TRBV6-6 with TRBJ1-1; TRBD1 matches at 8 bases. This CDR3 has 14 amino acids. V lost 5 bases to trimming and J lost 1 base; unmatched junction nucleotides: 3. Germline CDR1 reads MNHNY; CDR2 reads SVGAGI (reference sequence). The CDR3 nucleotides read TGTGCCAGCAGTAACGGACAGGGGAACACTGAAGCTTTCTTT. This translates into CASSNGQGNTEAFF.

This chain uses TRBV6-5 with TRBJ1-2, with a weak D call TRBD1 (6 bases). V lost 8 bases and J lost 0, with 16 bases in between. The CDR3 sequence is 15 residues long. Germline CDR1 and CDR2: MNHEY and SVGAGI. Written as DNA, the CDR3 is TGTGCCAGCCTTCCCGGGGACAATTCTAACTATGGCTACACCTTC. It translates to CASLPGDNSNYGYTF.

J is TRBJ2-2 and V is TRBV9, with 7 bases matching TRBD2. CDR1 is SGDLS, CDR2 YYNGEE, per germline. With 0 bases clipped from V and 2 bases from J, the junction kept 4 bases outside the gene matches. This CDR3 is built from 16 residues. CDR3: CASSVGLAENTGELFF. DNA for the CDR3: TGTGCCAGCAGCGTAGGACTAGCCGAAAACACCGGGGAGCTGTTTTTT.

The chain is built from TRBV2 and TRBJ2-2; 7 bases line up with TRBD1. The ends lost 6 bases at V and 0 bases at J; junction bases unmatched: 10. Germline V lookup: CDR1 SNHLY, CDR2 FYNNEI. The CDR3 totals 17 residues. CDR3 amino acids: CASSRDSLNTNTGELFF. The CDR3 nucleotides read TGTGCCAGCAGCCGGGACAGCCTTAATACGAACACCGGGGAGCTGTTTTTT.

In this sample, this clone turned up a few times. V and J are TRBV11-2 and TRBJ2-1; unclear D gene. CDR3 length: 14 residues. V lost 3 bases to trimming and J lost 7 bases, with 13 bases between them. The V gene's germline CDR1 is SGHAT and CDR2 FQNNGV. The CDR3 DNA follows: TGTGCCAGCAGCTTTACCTCGTCTGCTAATGAGCAGTTCTTC. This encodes CASSFTSSANEQFF.

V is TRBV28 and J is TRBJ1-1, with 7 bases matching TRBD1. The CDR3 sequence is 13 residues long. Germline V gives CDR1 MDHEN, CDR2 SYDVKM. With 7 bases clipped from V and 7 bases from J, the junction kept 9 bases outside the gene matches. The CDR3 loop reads CASKNRDSREAFF. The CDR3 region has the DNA TGTGCCAGCAAAAACAGGGACAGTCGTGAAGCTTTCTTT.

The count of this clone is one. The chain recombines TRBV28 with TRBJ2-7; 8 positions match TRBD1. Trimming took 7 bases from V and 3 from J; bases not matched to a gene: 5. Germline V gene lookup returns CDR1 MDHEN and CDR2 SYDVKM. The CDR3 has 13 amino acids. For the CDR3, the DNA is TGTGCCAGCAAGGACAGGGCCGACTACGAGCAGTACTTC. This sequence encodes CASKDRADYEQYF.

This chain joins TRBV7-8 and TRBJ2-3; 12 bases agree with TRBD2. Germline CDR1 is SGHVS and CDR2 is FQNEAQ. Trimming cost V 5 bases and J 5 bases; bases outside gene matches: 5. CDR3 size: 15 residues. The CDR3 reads CASSPPTSGRDTQYF. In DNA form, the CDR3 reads TGTGCCAGCAGCCCACCGACTAGCGGGAGAGATACGCAGTATTTT. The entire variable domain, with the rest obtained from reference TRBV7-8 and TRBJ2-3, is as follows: GAGVSQSPRYKVAKRGQDVALRCDPISGHVSLFWYQQALGQGPEFLTYFQNEAQLDKSGLPSDRFFAERPEGSVSTLKIQRTQQEDSAVYLCASSPPTSGRDTQYFGPGTRLTVL.

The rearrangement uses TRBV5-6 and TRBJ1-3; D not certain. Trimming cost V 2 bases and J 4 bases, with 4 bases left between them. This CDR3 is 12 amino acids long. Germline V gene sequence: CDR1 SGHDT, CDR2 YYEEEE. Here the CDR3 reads CASSLGGNTIYF. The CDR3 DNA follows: TGTGCCAGCAGCTTAGGAGGAAACACCATATATTTT.

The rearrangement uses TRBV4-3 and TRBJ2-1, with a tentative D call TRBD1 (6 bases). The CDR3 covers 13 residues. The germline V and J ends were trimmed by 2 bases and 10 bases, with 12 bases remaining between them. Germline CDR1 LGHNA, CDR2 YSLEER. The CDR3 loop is CASSQNQGYEQFF. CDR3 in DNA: TGCGCCAGCAGCCAAAATCAGGGGTACGAGCAGTTCTTC.

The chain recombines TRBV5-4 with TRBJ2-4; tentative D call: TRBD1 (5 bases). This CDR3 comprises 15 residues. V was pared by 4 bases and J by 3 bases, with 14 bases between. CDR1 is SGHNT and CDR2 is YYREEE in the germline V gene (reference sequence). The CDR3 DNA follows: TGTGCCAGCAGCGTCCAACAGGACCTCAAAAACATTCAGTACTTC. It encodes CASSVQQDLKNIQYF. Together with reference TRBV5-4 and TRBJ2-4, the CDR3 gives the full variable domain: ETGVTQSPTHLIKTRGQQVTLRCSSQSGHNTVSWYQQALGQGPQFIFQYYREEENGRGNFPPRFSGLQFPNYSSELNVNALELDDSALYLCASSVQQDLKNIQYFGAGTRLSVL.

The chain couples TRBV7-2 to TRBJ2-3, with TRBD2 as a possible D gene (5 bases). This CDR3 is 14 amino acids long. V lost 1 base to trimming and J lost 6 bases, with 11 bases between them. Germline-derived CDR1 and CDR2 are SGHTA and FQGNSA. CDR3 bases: TGTGCCAGCAGCTTAGTGAGGGCCGGTGATACGCAGTATTTT. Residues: CASSLVRAGDTQYF.

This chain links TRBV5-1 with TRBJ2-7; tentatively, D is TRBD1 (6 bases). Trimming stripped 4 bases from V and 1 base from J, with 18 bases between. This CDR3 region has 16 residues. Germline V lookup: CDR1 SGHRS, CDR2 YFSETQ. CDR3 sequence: CASSVTRGMGSYEQYF. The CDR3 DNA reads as TGCGCCAGCAGCGTTACCAGGGGAATGGGTTCCTACGAGCAGTACTTC. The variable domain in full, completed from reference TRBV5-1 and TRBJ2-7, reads KAGVTQTPRYLIKTRGQQVTLSCSPISGHRSVSWYQQTPGQGLQFLFEYFSETQRNKGNFPGRFSGRQFSNSRSEMNVSTLELGDSALYLCASSVTRGMGSYEQYFGPGTRLTVT.

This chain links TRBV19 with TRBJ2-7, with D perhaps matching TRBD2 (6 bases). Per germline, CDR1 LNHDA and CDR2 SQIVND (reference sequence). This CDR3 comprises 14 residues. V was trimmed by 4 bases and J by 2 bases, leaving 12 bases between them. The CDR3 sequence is CASSRNGEAYEQYF. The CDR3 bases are TGTGCCAGTAGTAGGAACGGGGAGGCCTACGAGCAGTACTTC.

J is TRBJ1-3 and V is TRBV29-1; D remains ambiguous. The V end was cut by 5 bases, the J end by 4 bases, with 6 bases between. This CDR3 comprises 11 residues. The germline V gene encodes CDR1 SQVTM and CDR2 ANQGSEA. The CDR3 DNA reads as TGCAGCGTTAGTTGGGGAAACACCATATATTTT. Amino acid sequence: CSVSWGNTIYF.

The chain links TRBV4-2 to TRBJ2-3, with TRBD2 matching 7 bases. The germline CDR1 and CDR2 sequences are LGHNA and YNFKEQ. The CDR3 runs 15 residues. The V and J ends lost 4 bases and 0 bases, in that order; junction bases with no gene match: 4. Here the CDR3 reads CASSPLASSTDTQYF. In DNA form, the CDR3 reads TGTGCCAGCAGCCCACTAGCGTCCAGCACAGATACGCAGTATTTT.

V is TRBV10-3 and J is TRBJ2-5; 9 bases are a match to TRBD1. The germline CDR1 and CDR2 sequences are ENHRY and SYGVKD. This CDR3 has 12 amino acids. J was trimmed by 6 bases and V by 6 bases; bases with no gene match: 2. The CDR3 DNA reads TGTGCCATCAGCGGACAGGGGAAGACCCAGTACTTC. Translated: CAISGQGKTQYF.

This chain's CDR3 is CATSRDISYEQYF. The CDR3 DNA reads TGTGCCACCAGCAGGGACATTTCCTACGAGCAGTACTTC. The rearrangement links TRBV15 to TRBJ2-7, with D perhaps TRBD1 (5 bases). The CDR3 consists of 13 residues. V gave up 3 bases and J gave up 1 base, with 7 bases separating them. From germline, CDR1 is LNHNV and CDR2 YYDKDF (reference sequence).

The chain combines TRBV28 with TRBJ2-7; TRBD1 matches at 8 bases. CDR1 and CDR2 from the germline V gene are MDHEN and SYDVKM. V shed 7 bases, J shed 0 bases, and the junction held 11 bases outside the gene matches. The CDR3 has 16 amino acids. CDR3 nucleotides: TGTGCCAGCAAACCCGGGACAGGAGGGATCTCCTACGAGCAGTACTTC. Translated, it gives CASKPGTGGISYEQYF.